This TCR beta chain was obtained from a study of cytomegalovirus exposure and HLA in healthy donors. Study-wide findings and caveats: It emerged from a later analysis that several of the most significant clusters appeared to be linked to common viral pathogens.

A word on this clone: Antigen unknown.

Nominally healthy donors were sampled, though unrecorded immune exposures were likely. The primer mix had 60 Vbeta and 13 Jbeta primers. Produced via immunoSEQ multiplex PCR; TCRdb's table is partial and in-frame only. This sample carries about 140,000 clones, around three quarters of them seen once, and the ten largest clones take under 7.5%. Sequences were obtained from PBMCs. This TCR came from a man in his forties or fifties in good health and CMV-seropositive.

CDR3 loop: CASSFRDRGLSNEKLFF. The CDR3 nucleotides are TGTGCCAGCAGCTTTCGGGACAGGGGGCTTTCTAATGAAAAACTGTTTTTT. The genes are TRBV5-4 and TRBJ1-4; TRBD1 matches at 12 bases. The CDR3 is made up of 17 amino acids. CDR1 and CDR2 from the germline V gene are SGHNT and YYREEE (reference sequence). V lost 2 bases, J lost 3 bases, and 5 bases stayed unmatched.